Presented here are 22 T cell receptor beta chains from one specimen sequenced in a study of cytomegalovirus exposure and HLA in healthy donors. Use of 60 Vbeta and 13 Jbeta primers characterized the PCR. Produced via immunoSEQ multiplex PCR; TCRdb's table is partial and in-frame only. The table includes around 100,000 clones, about two thirds detected once. Sequencing was carried out using PBMCs. The origin of the receptors is a man between 25 and 39 years old in good health and CMV-seropositive.

The CDR3 region is CASSPGLAAYNEQFF. The CDR3 DNA reads as TGTGCCAGCAGCCCTGGACTAGCGGCCTACAATGAGCAGTTCTTC. This chain connects TRBV7-6 to TRBJ2-1; TRBD2 matches 10 bases. Germline lookup yields CDR1 SGHVS and CDR2 FNYEAQ. The length of the CDR3 is 15 residues. Unmatched junction bases numbered 3, after V lost 5 bases and J lost 2 bases. The variable domain in full, completed from reference TRBV7-6 and TRBJ2-1, reads GAGVSQSPRYKVTKRGQDVALRCDPISGHVSLYWYRQALGQGPEFLTYFNYEAQQDKSGLPNDRFSAERPEGSISTLTIQRTEQRDSAMYRCASSPGLAAYNEQFFGPGTRLTVL.

The genes are TRBV7-3 and TRBJ1-4, with unresolved D. From germline, CDR1 is SGHTA and CDR2 FQGTGA. Trimming stripped 5 bases from V and 3 bases from J, with 16 bases between. The CDR3 is 16 residues long. The CDR3 DNA reads as TGTGCCAGCAGCCCTAGACCCCCGAGGGCTAATGAAAAACTGTTTTTT. This encodes CASSPRPPRANEKLFF. Variable domain in full (rest from reference TRBV7-3 and TRBJ1-4): GAGVSQTPSNKVTEKGKYVELRCDPISGHTALYWYRQSLGQGPEFLIYFQGTGAADDSGLPNDRFFAVRPEGSVSTLKIQRTERGDSAVYLCASSPRPPRANEKLFFGSGTQLSVL.

This clone was observed a handful of times. The rearrangement links TRBV10-3 to TRBJ2-3, with D possibly being TRBD2 (6 bases). The ends were cut back, 3 bases at V and 3 bases at J, with 13 bases in the middle. The germline CDR1 and CDR2 sequences are ENHRY and SYGVKD. This CDR3 has 15 amino acids. CDR3: CAISDGGLGTDTQYF. DNA for the CDR3: TGTGCCATCAGTGATGGGGGACTTGGAACAGATACGCAGTATTTT.

The table lists this clone with a few counts. The V and J genes are TRBV25-1 and TRBJ1-1; TRBD1 matches at 8 bases. V was clipped by 11 bases and J by 6 bases; unmatched bases: 8. Germline CDR1 and CDR2: MGHDK and SYGVNS. CDR3 length: 12 amino acids. Here the CDR3 reads CAVRQGSAEAFF. CDR3 nucleotide sequence: TGTGCCGTCAGACAGGGGAGTGCTGAAGCTTTCTTT.

V usage is TRBV4-3 and J usage is TRBJ1-1; 8 bases are shared with TRBD1. Germline V CDR1 and CDR2: LGHNA, YSLEER. This CDR3 region has 19 residues. V was clipped by 1 base and J by 0 bases; unmatched bases: 13. In DNA form, the CDR3 reads TGCGCCAGCAGCCAAGCATCTCGGAGTACAGGGGGACTGAACACTGAAGCTTTCTTT. Translation gives CASSQASRSTGGLNTEAFF.

CDR3 residues: CASSLVGDSSTDTQYF. DNA for the CDR3: TGCGCCAGCAGCTTGGTCGGGGACTCTAGCACAGATACGCAGTATTTT. The chain carries TRBV5-1 and TRBJ2-3; D might be TRBD2 (6 bases). The V end was cut by 0 bases, the J end by 0 bases, with 11 bases between. Germline V gene data show CDR1 as SGHRS and CDR2 as YFSETQ. The CDR3 loop spans 16 amino acids. Full variable domain (rest looked up from reference TRBV5-1 and TRBJ2-3): KAGVTQTPRYLIKTRGQQVTLSCSPISGHRSVSWYQQTPGQGLQFLFEYFSETQRNKGNFPGRFSGRQFSNSRSEMNVSTLELGDSALYLCASSLVGDSSTDTQYFGPGTRLTVL.

This chain links TRBV4-1 with TRBJ2-1; 9 bases align to TRBD2. Germline V lookup: CDR1 MGHRA, CDR2 YSYEKL. J lost 4 bases, V lost 1 base, and 11 bases had no gene match. CDR3 size: 18 residues. The CDR3 DNA sequence: TGCGCCAGCAGCCAAGTCCTAGCGGGGCCAAGGGAGTACAATGAGCAGTTCTTC. Its protein product is CASSQVLAGPREYNEQFF.

The chain uses TRBV11-2 and TRBJ2-3, with 10 bases lining up with TRBD2. Trimming cost V 4 bases and J 3 bases; bases outside gene matches: 7. CDR1 and CDR2 from the germline V gene are SGHAT and FQNNGV. CDR3 length: 16 residues. CDR3 in amino acids: CASSSRAGGPTDTQYF. Written as DNA, the CDR3 is TGTGCCAGCAGCTCTAGAGCGGGGGGGCCAACAGATACGCAGTATTTT.

The J gene is TRBJ2-5, the V gene TRBV11-2; 10 bases line up with TRBD2. The closer fit of TRBJ2-7 to the DNA end suggests the J call may be wrong. The V gene's germline CDR1 is SGHAT and CDR2 FQNNGV. The CDR3 runs 15 residues. The CDR3 loop is CASSWSGGVSYEQYF. As DNA, the CDR3 is TGTGCCAGCAGCTGGAGCGGGGGGGTCTCCTACGAGCAGTACTTC.

The rearrangement links TRBV6-1 to TRBJ1-1, with D hard to call. V lost 6 bases and J 2 bases, leaving 13 bases between the germline ends. The CDR3 is 14 amino acids. CDR1 MNHNS and CDR2 SASEGT come from the germline V gene. Here the CDR3 DNA reads TGTGCCAGCAGCTGGACTGAACTAAACACTGAAGCTTTCTTT. This gives the protein CASSWTELNTEAFF.

V usage is TRBV28 and J usage is TRBJ1-2; possible D gene TRBD1, 5 bases. From germline, CDR1 is MDHEN and CDR2 SYDVKM. V was pared by 1 base and J by 0 bases, with 12 bases between. CDR3 length: 16 amino acids. Written as DNA, the CDR3 is TGTGCCAGCAGTTTATATGGGGCCCGAGCTAACTATGGCTACACCTTC. Protein: CASSLYGARANYGYTF.

This chain links TRBV7-8 with TRBJ2-7, with 7 bases fitting TRBD2. The CDR3 has 16 amino acids. The junction had 12 bases not matched to a gene; V was cut back by 1 base and J by 6 bases. Germline V CDR1 and CDR2: SGHVS, FQNEAQ. CDR3 DNA: TGTGCCAGCAGCTTAGGGACTCCGGGGTCGGGGGGCGAGCAGTACGTC. It translates to CASSLGTPGSGGEQYV.

The chain is built from TRBV10-3 and TRBJ2-3; D perhaps matches TRBD2 (5 bases). Trimming shortened V by 4 bases and J by 1 base, and 18 bases separated the two germline ends. This CDR3 comprises 17 residues. Germline CDR1 and CDR2: ENHRY and SYGVKD. CDR3 in amino acids: CAISAPGRNGGTDTQYF. The CDR3 coding sequence is TGTGCCATCAGTGCCCCCGGTAGGAACGGGGGCACAGATACGCAGTATTTT.

The V call is TRBV5-1, the J call TRBJ2-7, with D tentatively TRBD1 (5 bases). Trimming removed 1 base at V and 2 bases at J, with 10 bases between. Germline assignment: CDR1 SGHRS and CDR2 YFSETQ. The CDR3 sequence is 14 residues long. CDR3 nucleotides: TGCGCCAGCAGCTTGATCGAACAGGCCTACGAGCAGTACTTC. Translated: CASSLIEQAYEQYF.

A word on this clone: Compared with germline, one end of the junction differs, possibly owing to a read error. The chain combines TRBV13 with TRBJ2-4; 8 bases map to TRBD2. The CDR3 length is 16 residues. Germline V CDR1 and CDR2: PRHDT, FYEKMQ (reference sequence). DNA of the CDR3: TGTGCCAGCACCTCGGGGGGGGCCTTAGCCAAAAACAGTCAGTACTTC. Its translation: CASTSGGALAKNSQYF.

This clone was detected a few times. The rearrangement joins TRBV5-1 to TRBJ2-5, with TRBD1 as a possible D gene (6 bases). The CDR3 is 16 residues long. The germline V gene encodes CDR1 SGHRS and CDR2 YFSETQ. V shed 4 bases and J shed 3 bases, with 19 bases lying between them. CDR3 region: CASSPSYGGREETQYF. The CDR3 DNA is TGCGCCAGCAGCCCCTCCTATGGGGGCAGGGAAGAGACCCAGTACTTC.

J is TRBJ2-7 and V is TRBV5-6, with 7 bases fitting TRBD1. Germline V gene data show CDR1 as SGHDT and CDR2 as YYEEEE. The CDR3 covers 15 residues. The J segment lost 4 bases and the V segment lost 3 bases, leaving 10 bases of the junction unmatched. The CDR3 spells CASSSRQGEVYEQYV. The CDR3 coding sequence is TGTGCCAGCAGCTCGAGACAGGGCGAAGTGTACGAGCAGTACGTC.

The chain employs TRBV28 and TRBJ1-2, with TRBD1 matching 10 bases. CDR1 and CDR2 from the germline V gene are MDHEN and SYDVKM. Unmatched junction bases numbered 14, after V lost 7 bases and J lost 3 bases. The CDR3 contains 17 residues. This CDR3 is CASNQMGQGLVDYGYTF. The DNA of the CDR3 is TGTGCCAGCAATCAAATGGGACAGGGGCTTGTCGACTATGGCTACACCTTC.

This clone was picked up one time. V is TRBV7-6 and J is TRBJ1-2; TRBD1 matches 12 bases. The trim removed 4 bases at V and 3 bases at J, leaving 3 bases unmatched. CDR3 length: 15 amino acids. Germline CDR1 SGHVS, CDR2 FNYEAQ. The CDR3 nucleotides read TGTGCCAGCAGCTCCGGGACAGGGGGCCACTATGGCTACACCTTC. It encodes CASSSGTGGHYGYTF. Full variable domain (remainder filled in from reference TRBV7-6 and TRBJ1-2): GAGVSQSPRYKVTKRGQDVALRCDPISGHVSLYWYRQALGQGPEFLTYFNYEAQQDKSGLPNDRFSAERPEGSISTLTIQRTEQRDSAMYRCASSSGTGGHYGYTFGSGTRLTVV.

The V and J genes are TRBV27 and TRBJ2-5; tentatively, D is TRBD2 (6 bases). The V end lost 5 bases, the J end lost 5 bases, and 12 bases lay between the germline ends. This CDR3 has 13 amino acids. CDR1 and CDR2 (germline): MNHEY, SMNVEV (reference sequence). The CDR3 here is CASSTRGTETQYF. The CDR3, as DNA: TGTGCCAGCAGTACTCGGGGGACGGAGACCCAGTACTTC.

The rearrangement uses TRBV19 and TRBJ2-5; a weak D match, TRBD1 (5 bases). This CDR3 has 14 amino acids. V was shortened by 3 bases and J by 1 base, with 9 bases between the two germline ends. Germline CDR1 LNHDA, CDR2 SQIVND (reference sequence). DNA for the CDR3: TGTGCCAGTAGTATCGCAGGGTCCCAAGAGACCCAGTACTTC. It encodes CASSIAGSQETQYF.

The J gene is TRBJ2-1, the V gene TRBV5-1; TRBD2 is a possible D gene (5 bases). The CDR3 is 13 residues long. V was shortened by 0 bases and J by 8 bases, with 9 bases between the two germline ends. Germline CDR1 reads SGHRS; CDR2 reads YFSETQ. The CDR3 region is CASSLGGNDEQFF. DNA for the CDR3: TGCGCCAGCAGCTTGGGAGGGAACGATGAGCAGTTCTTC.